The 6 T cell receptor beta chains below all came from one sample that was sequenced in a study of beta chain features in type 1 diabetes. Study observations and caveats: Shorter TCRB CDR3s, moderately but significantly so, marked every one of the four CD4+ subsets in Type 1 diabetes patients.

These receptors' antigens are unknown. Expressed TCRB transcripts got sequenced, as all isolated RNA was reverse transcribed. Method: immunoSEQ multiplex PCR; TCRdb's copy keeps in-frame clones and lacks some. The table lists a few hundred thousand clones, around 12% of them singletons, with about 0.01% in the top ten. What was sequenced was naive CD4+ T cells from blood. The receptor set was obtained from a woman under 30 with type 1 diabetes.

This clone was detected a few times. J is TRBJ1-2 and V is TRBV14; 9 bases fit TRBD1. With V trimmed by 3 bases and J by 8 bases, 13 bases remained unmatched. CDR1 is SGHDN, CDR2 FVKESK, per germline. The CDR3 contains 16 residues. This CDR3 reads CASSHSTGTGLTGYTF. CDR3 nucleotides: TGTGCCAGCAGCCATTCAACCGGGACAGGGTTGACGGGCTACACCTTC.

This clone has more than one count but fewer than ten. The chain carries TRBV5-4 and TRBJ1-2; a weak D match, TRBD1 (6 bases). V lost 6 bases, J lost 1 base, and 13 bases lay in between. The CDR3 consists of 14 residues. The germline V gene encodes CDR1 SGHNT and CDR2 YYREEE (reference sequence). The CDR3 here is CASIKDSGNYGYTF. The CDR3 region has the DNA TGTGCCAGCATAAAGGACAGTGGTAACTATGGCTACACCTTC.

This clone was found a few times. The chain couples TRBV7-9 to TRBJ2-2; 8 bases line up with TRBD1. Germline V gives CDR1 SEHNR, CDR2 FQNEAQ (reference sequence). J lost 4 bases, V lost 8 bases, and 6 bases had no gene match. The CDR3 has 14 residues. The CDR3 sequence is CASDRQGLTGELFF. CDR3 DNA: TGTGCCAGCGACCGACAGGGGCTCACCGGGGAGCTGTTTTTT.

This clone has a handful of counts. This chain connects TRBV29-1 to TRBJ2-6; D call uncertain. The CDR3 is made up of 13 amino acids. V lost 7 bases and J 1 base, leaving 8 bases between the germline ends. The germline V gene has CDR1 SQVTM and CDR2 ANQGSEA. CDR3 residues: CSATTSGANVLTF. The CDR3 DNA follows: TGCAGCGCCACCACATCTGGGGCCAACGTCCTGACTTTC. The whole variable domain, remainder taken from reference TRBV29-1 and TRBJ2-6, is SAVISQKPSRDICQRGTSLTIQCQVDSQVTMMFWYRQQPGQSLTLIATANQGSEATYESGFVIDKFPISRPNLTFSTLTVSNMSPEDSSIYLCSATTSGANVLTFGAGSRLTVL.

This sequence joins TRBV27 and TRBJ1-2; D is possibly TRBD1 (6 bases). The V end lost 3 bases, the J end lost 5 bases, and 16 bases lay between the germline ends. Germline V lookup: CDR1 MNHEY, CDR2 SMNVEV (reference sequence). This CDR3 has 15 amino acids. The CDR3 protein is CASSFTPGADYGYTF. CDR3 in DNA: TGTGCCAGCAGTTTTACCCCAGGGGCGGATTATGGCTACACCTTC.

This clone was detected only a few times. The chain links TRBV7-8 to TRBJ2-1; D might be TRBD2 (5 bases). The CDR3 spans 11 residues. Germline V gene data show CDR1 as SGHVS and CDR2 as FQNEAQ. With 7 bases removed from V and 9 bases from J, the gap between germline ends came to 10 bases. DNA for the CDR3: TGTGCCAGCATCCAAGGGAGTGAGCAGTTCTTC. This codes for CASIQGSEQFF. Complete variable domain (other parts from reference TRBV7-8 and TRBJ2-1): GAGVSQSPRYKVAKRGQDVALRCDPISGHVSLFWYQQALGQGPEFLTYFQNEAQLDKSGLPSDRFFAERPEGSVSTLKIQRTQQEDSAVYLCASIQGSEQFFGPGTRLTVL.